The 7 T cell receptor beta chains below all came from one sample that was sequenced in a study of a mutant IDH1 vaccine in newly diagnosed glioma. These receptors are not linked to any known antigen. Stated time point: week 23, last vaccination. Topical imiquimod accompanied each vaccine dose, which consisted of 300 ug of mutant IDH1 20-mer peptide. Assay used: immunoSEQ multiplex PCR; TCRdb lists only in-frame clones, some missing. The table shows around 39,000 clones, with approximately 84% occurring only once. This material consisted of PBMCs, taken from a glioma patient whose treatment included an IDH1 peptide vaccine. These TCRs come from a young woman with glioma. Some clones in this sample may be carry-over from other donors' samples.

The genes are TRBV5-1 and TRBJ1-1, with D possibly TRBD1 on 5 matching bases. Germline CDR1 and CDR2: SGHRS and YFSETQ. There are 16 residues in the CDR3. Between the trimmed V and J ends, which lost 5 bases and 3 bases, there was a span of 20 bases. CDR3 sequence reads: CASSHYPGAFDTEAFF. For the CDR3, the DNA is TGCGCCAGCAGTCATTATCCCGGGGCGTTCGACACTGAAGCTTTCTTT. Full variable domain (missing parts from reference TRBV5-1 and TRBJ1-1): KAGVTQTPRYLIKTRGQQVTLSCSPISGHRSVSWYQQTPGQGLQFLFEYFSETQRNKGNFPGRFSGRQFSNSRSEMNVSTLELGDSALYLCASSHYPGAFDTEAFFGQGTRLTVV.

The rearrangement joins TRBV5-6 to TRBJ2-7; D not resolved. V dropped 6 bases and J dropped 4 bases, with 17 bases sitting between them. This CDR3 spans 14 amino acids. CDR1 is SGHDT and CDR2 is YYEEEE in the germline V gene. The CDR3, as DNA: TGTGCCAGCACAGGAGCAGCGCTCGGGTACGAGCAGTACTTC. Amino acids: CASTGAALGYEQYF.

This sequence joins TRBV12-5 and TRBJ2-1; D is possibly TRBD2 (5 bases). Trimming took 1 base from V and 6 from J, leaving 10 bases between them. The CDR3 runs 14 residues. Germline-derived CDR1 and CDR2 are LGHNT and FRNRAP. Written as DNA, the CDR3 is TGTGCTAGTGGTTTGGAAGGGAGTTTCAATGAGCAGTTCTTC. This codes for CASGLEGSFNEQFF.

The chain employs TRBV7-2 and TRBJ2-1, with D possibly being TRBD1 or TRBD2 (7 bases each). CDR3 length equals 14 residues. CDR1 is SGHTA, CDR2 FQGNSA, per germline. V lost 9 bases to trimming and J lost 2 bases, with 14 bases between them. The chain's CDR3 is CARGGGRPYNEQFF. CDR3 coding DNA: TGTGCCAGAGGGGGCGGGAGACCCTACAATGAGCAGTTCTTC. Complete variable domain (other parts from reference TRBV7-2 and TRBJ2-1): GAGVSQSPSNKVTEKGKDVELRCDPISGHTALYWYRQSLGQGLEFLIYFQGNSAPDKSGLPSDRFSAERTGGSVSTLTIQRTQQEDSAVYLCARGGGRPYNEQFFGPGTRLTVL.

The chain couples TRBV6-5 to TRBJ2-5; TRBD2 aligns across 7 bases. Germline V CDR1 and CDR2: MNHEY, SVGAGI. The V gene end was trimmed by 0 bases and the J gene end by 4 bases; junction bases not matched to a gene: 5. This CDR3 is built from 15 residues. This CDR3 reads CASSYSGGRGETQYF. CDR3 DNA: TGTGCCAGCAGTTACTCGGGGGGGAGGGGAGAGACCCAGTACTTC.

V usage is TRBV5-4 and J usage is TRBJ2-3, with D possibly TRBD2 on 5 matching bases. This CDR3 region has 14 residues. Germline V gives CDR1 SGHNT, CDR2 YYREEE (reference sequence). V gave up 4 bases and J gave up 3 bases, with 12 bases separating them. The CDR3 DNA sequence: TGTGCCAGCAGCCACGAGGAGGAAACAGATACGCAGTATTTT. Translating gives CASSHEEETDTQYF.

This clone was found once. The chain is built from TRBV6-1 and TRBJ2-1, with 11 bases identical to TRBD2. V trimming: 0 bases; J trimming: 9 bases; junction bases outside the gene matches: 4. The CDR3 has 15 amino acids. Germline V gene data show CDR1 as MNHNS and CDR2 as SASEGT. CDR3 region: CASSEASSGRSEQFF. In DNA, the CDR3 is TGTGCCAGCAGTGAAGCGTCTAGCGGGAGGAGTGAGCAGTTCTTC.